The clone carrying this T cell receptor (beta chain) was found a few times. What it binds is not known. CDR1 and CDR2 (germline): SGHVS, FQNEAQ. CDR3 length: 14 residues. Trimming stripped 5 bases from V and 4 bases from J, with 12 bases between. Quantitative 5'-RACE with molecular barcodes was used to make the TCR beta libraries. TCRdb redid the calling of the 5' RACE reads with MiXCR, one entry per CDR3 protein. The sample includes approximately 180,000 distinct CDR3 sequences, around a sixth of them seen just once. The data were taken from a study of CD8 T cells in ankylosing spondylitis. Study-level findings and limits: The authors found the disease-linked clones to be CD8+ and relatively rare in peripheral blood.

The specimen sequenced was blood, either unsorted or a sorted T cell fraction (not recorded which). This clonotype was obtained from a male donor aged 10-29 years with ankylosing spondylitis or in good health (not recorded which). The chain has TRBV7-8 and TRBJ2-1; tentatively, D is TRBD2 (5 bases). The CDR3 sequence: CASSLKAVYNEQFF. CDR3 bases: TGTGCCAGCAGCCTGAAAGCGGTATACAATGAGCAGTTCTTC.